Below, 14 T cell receptor beta chains from the same sample are listed, as sequenced in a study of cytomegalovirus exposure and HLA in healthy donors. PCR amplification relied on 60 Vbeta primers (plus 13 Jbeta primers). Only in-frame clones appear in the TCRdb table, and some are missing; sequencing was by immunoSEQ multiplex PCR. This sample has 95,000 to 150,000 clones; 77% occur once, and the top ten carry around 3.9%. The sequenced sample was PBMCs. The receptors here all came from a human donor in good health.

The V and J genes are TRBV5-1 and TRBJ2-3; tentative D call: TRBD1 (6 bases). The CDR3 loop spans 15 amino acids. Germline V lookup: CDR1 SGHRS, CDR2 YFSETQ. V was cut by 2 bases and J by 2 bases, with 12 bases left in between. CDR3 amino acids: CASSLADRSTDTQYF. Here the CDR3 DNA reads TGCGCCAGCAGCTTAGCAGACAGGTCCACAGATACGCAGTATTTT.

The chain has TRBV28 and TRBJ1-2, with TRBD1 matching 7 bases. J gave up 0 bases and V 7 bases, and 5 bases lay outside the gene matches. The V gene's germline CDR1 is MDHEN and CDR2 SYDVKM. This CDR3 has 14 amino acids. The CDR3 is CASKGAQANYGYTF. The CDR3, as DNA: TGTGCCAGCAAGGGGGCACAGGCTAACTATGGCTACACCTTC.

This rearrangement joins TRBV6-1 to TRBJ2-1; tentatively, D is TRBD2 (6 bases). The CDR3 length is 14 residues. Trimming took 2 bases from V and 6 from J, leaving 11 bases between them. CDR1 and CDR2 from the germline V gene are MNHNS and SASEGT. In DNA form, the CDR3 reads TGTGCCAGCAGTGAACCTCTCGGGGGCAATGAGCAGTTCTTC. Translation: CASSEPLGGNEQFF.

The chain employs TRBV29-1 and TRBJ2-5, with TRBD1 as a possible D gene (6 bases). The end of the DNA aligns better with TRBJ2-7, so the J call may be wrong. CDR3 size: 13 residues. Germline V gene lookup returns CDR1 SQVTM and CDR2 ANQGSEA. CDR3 DNA: TGCAGCGTTGGCAGGGGTCACTCCTACGAGCAGTACTTC. This sequence encodes CSVGRGHSYEQYF.

The chain uses TRBV15 and TRBJ2-3, with TRBD2 matching 13 bases. The CDR3 runs 18 residues. Germline values: CDR1 LNHNV, CDR2 YYDKDF (reference sequence). V shed 0 bases, J shed 3 bases, and the junction held 6 bases outside the gene matches. CDR3 nucleotide sequence: TGTGCCACCAGCAGAGAGGCACTAGCGGGAGGGTCTACAGATACGCAGTATTTT. This translates into CATSREALAGGSTDTQYF.

The gene calls are TRBV5-1 and TRBJ1-4; the D is unclear. V dropped 1 base and J dropped 3 bases, with 13 bases sitting between them. Germline assignment: CDR1 SGHRS and CDR2 YFSETQ. This CDR3 is 16 amino acids long. CDR3: CASSLSQRSSNEKLFF. CDR3 sequence (DNA): TGCGCCAGCAGCTTGTCCCAGCGCTCCTCTAATGAAAAACTGTTTTTT.

The chain uses TRBV9 and TRBJ1-4; 8 nucleotides align to TRBD1. CDR1 SGDLS and CDR2 YYNGEE come from the germline V gene. V was clipped by 4 bases and J by 3 bases; unmatched bases: 2. CDR3 length equals 14 residues. The chain's CDR3 is CASSSRGPNEKLFF. The DNA of the CDR3 is TGTGCCAGCAGCTCCAGGGGGCCTAATGAAAAACTGTTTTTT.

The chain couples TRBV28 to TRBJ2-7, with D possibly matching TRBD1 (5 bases). The germline V and J ends were trimmed by 3 bases and 4 bases, with 10 bases remaining between them. Germline V gene lookup returns CDR1 MDHEN and CDR2 SYDVKM. The CDR3 is 13 amino acids. In DNA, the CDR3 is TGTGCCAGCAGTTTCAGGGTCCCGTACGAGCAGTACTTC. This codes for CASSFRVPYEQYF.

This clone was counted a few times. V and J are TRBV15 and TRBJ2-1; D perhaps matches TRBD2 (6 bases). Trimming stripped 0 bases from V and 10 bases from J, with 19 bases between. CDR3 length: 16 amino acids. Germline V gene lookup returns CDR1 LNHNV and CDR2 YYDKDF (reference sequence). The CDR3 DNA reads as TGTGCCACCAGCAGAGATAAGGGCGCTAGCGCTGGGGAGCAGTTCTTC. It specifies CATSRDKGASAGEQFF.

The V gene is TRBV5-4, the J gene TRBJ2-5; 7 nucleotides align to TRBD2. The J call may be in error: the DNA end matches TRBJ2-7 better. The CDR3 covers 15 residues. CDR1 and CDR2 from the germline V gene are SGHNT and YYREEE (reference sequence). In nucleotides, the CDR3 is TGTGCCAGCAGCTCGAGGGCTAGCGGTTTCTACGAGCAGTACTTC. This codes for CASSSRASGFYEQYF.

The V and J genes are TRBV5-1 and TRBJ2-5; maybe TRBD2 (7 bases). This CDR3 is built from 15 residues. Trimming removed 0 bases from V and 1 base from J, with 10 bases in between. CDR1 SGHRS and CDR2 YFSETQ come from the germline V gene. The CDR3 nucleotides are TGCGCCAGCAGCTTGGCGGGGGGCCGCCAAGAGACCCAGTACTTC. It specifies CASSLAGGRQETQYF.

The genes are TRBV11-2 and TRBJ2-2, with 11 nucleotides matching TRBD1. The CDR3 covers 18 residues. Germline V gene data show CDR1 as SGHAT and CDR2 as FQNNGV. V lost 2 bases, J lost 3 bases, and 8 bases stayed unmatched. CDR3 residues: CASSLRTGGARDTGELFF. DNA of the CDR3: TGTGCCAGCAGCTTAAGGACAGGGGGCGCTCGGGACACCGGGGAGCTGTTTTTT.

To note about this clone: Other DNA sequences in this sample translate to the same CDR3. This chain connects TRBV28 to TRBJ1-1, with 7 bases matching TRBD1. This CDR3 is 14 amino acids long. Unmatched junction bases numbered 3, after V lost 4 bases and J lost 1 base. Germline V gene lookup returns CDR1 MDHEN and CDR2 SYDVKM. CDR3 coding DNA: TGTGCCAGCAGTTCAGGGGGTGGGAACACTGAAGCTTTCTTT. Protein sequence: CASSSGGGNTEAFF.

J is TRBJ2-5 and V is TRBV28, with 8 nucleotides matching TRBD1. The tail of the sequence fits TRBJ2-7 better, so the J call may be wrong. The CDR3 is 15 residues long. CDR1 and CDR2 (germline): MDHEN, SYDVKM. This CDR3 reads CASSFVQGAQDEQYF. CDR3 DNA: TGTGCCAGCAGTTTTGTGCAGGGGGCGCAGGACGAGCAGTACTTC.